This TCR beta chain came from a study of blood T cells in healthy people across ages. A sample-barcoded 5' primer and a J-beta primer mix were used in a second PCR of roughly 6 to 11 cycles. Each of the cDNA molecules was tagged by a template-switch adaptor with 12 random nucleotides. MiXCR, applied by TCRdb to the 5' RACE reads, yields one record per CDR3 protein. The profile shows about 1.4 million distinct CDR3 sequences, roughly 59% of them singletons. Every donor gave ten milliliters of peripheral blood. The CDR3 consists of 16 residues. V trimming: 11 bases; J trimming: 2 bases; junction bases outside the gene matches: 14.

The receptor's source is a man between 18 and 35 years old in good health. V gene TRBV12-3 or TRBV12-4 combines with J gene TRBJ2-5, with TRBD2 matching 10 bases. The source material was blood. The CDR3 loop reads CASSGASGSGQETQYF. In DNA form, the CDR3 reads TGTGCCTCCTCGGGTGCTAGCGGGAGTGGGCAAGAGACCCAGTACTTC.